These 19 T cell receptor beta chains were sequenced from one sample in a study of T cell repertoires in cytomegalovirus infection. TCRdb reprocessed the reads with MiXCR, giving one entry per CDR3 protein. The sample has about 210,000 distinct CDR3 sequences, approximately 7% seen once; the top ten hold roughly 6%. Sequenced sample: PBMCs. Receptors originate from a human donor in good health (CMV status not recorded). Some clones in this sample may be carry-over from other donors' samples.

This clonotype was seen at least ten times. The V and J genes are TRBV11-2 and TRBJ2-3; possible D gene TRBD1, 5 bases. Trimming took off 0 bases at V and 2 bases at J, with 9 bases between the two ends. The length of the CDR3 is 15 residues. Germline lookup yields CDR1 SGHAT and CDR2 FQNNGV. CDR3 in amino acids: CASSLEAGYTDTQYF. CDR3 coding DNA: TGTGCCAGCAGCTTAGAGGCAGGGTACACAGATACGCAGTATTTT.

In its sample, this clonotype was seen many times. The rearrangement uses TRBV20-1 and TRBJ1-2, with D uncertain. The CDR3 is 11 amino acids. Trimming removed 3 bases at V and 8 bases at J, with 10 bases between. Germline V gene lookup returns CDR1 DFQATT and CDR2 SNEGSKA (reference sequence). The CDR3 coding sequence is TGCAGTGCTAGTGCCGGGAACGGCTACACCTTC. It codes for CSASAGNGYTF.

This clonotype was counted ten times or more. The rearrangement joins TRBV20-1 to TRBJ2-2; 8 bases line up with TRBD2. The CDR3 totals 17 residues. Trimming removed 3 bases from V and 5 bases from J; junction bases left unmatched: 14. Germline CDR1 is DFQATT and CDR2 is SNEGSKA (reference sequence). This chain's CDR3 is CSARGSVGTRITGELFF. CDR3 bases: TGCAGTGCTAGGGGATCCGTGGGGACTAGGATTACCGGGGAGCTGTTTTTT.

A word on this clonotype: This may be a read error, as it is one base from a much larger clone. The V and J genes are TRBV30 and TRBJ2-5; D ambiguous. Germline CDR1 and CDR2: GTSNPN and SVGIG (reference sequence). There are 15 residues in the CDR3. CDR3 residues: CAWSGVPRRQETRYF. CDR3 bases: TGTGCCTGGAGTGGAGTCCCGAGGCGCCAAGAGACCCGGTACTTC.

There are many counts of this clonotype. The rearrangement uses TRBV20-1 and TRBJ2-1; the match to TRBD2 covers 8 bases. CDR1 is DFQATT and CDR2 is SNEGSKA in the germline V gene (reference sequence). Trimming removed 3 bases from V and 6 bases from J; junction bases left unmatched: 7. The CDR3 is 14 residues long. The CDR3: CSASKAGASNEQFF. The CDR3 DNA is TGCAGTGCTAGCAAAGCGGGGGCTAGCAATGAGCAGTTCTTC.

This clonotype came up many times. This chain joins TRBV29-1 and TRBJ2-3, with D perhaps matching TRBD2 (5 bases). The germline CDR1 and CDR2 sequences are SQVTM and ANQGSEA. The ends were cut back, 1 base at V and 1 base at J, with 6 bases in the middle. The CDR3 spans 13 residues. The CDR3 DNA reads TGCAGCGTTGAAGTCGGGGGCACAGATACGCAGTATTTT. It yields the protein CSVEVGGTDTQYF.

This clonotype occurred many times. This chain joins TRBV2 and TRBJ1-2; D may be TRBD1 (6 bases). Between the trimmed V and J ends, which lost 7 bases and 5 bases, there was a span of 17 bases. Per germline, CDR1 SNHLY and CDR2 FYNNEI. The CDR3 length is 14 residues. In DNA, the CDR3 is TGTGCCAGCAATTCCAGGGGAACAAATTATGGCTACACCTTC. The encoded protein is CASNSRGTNYGYTF.

This clonotype has a count of ten or more. The chain joins TRBV18 to TRBJ1-1; D gene ambiguous. CDR1 and CDR2 (germline): KGHSH, LQKENI. This CDR3 contains 15 residues. Trimming removed 3 bases at V and 5 bases at J, with 16 bases between. The CDR3 here is CASSPLAYEGTEAFF. The CDR3, as DNA: TGTGCCAGCTCACCTCTAGCATACGAGGGAACTGAAGCTTTCTTT.

This clonotype was seen at least ten times. The chain carries TRBV2 and TRBJ1-5; D ambiguous. CDR1 SNHLY and CDR2 FYNNEI come from the germline V gene. Trimming took 4 bases from V and 0 from J, leaving 7 bases between them. This CDR3 is 14 amino acids long. The CDR3 DNA follows: TGTGCCAGCAGTGTACAGTTTAGCAATCAGCCCCAGCATTTT. Protein: CASSVQFSNQPQHF.

This clonotype was counted at least ten times. This chain joins TRBV6-4 and TRBJ2-2; D uncertain. CDR1 is MRHNA, CDR2 SNTAGT, per germline. V was clipped by 4 bases and J by 4 bases, with 10 bases between them. This CDR3 comprises 14 residues. The CDR3 region is CASSAMVGTGELFF. The CDR3 region has the DNA TGTGCCAGCAGTGCGATGGTGGGCACCGGGGAGCTGTTTTTT.

As concerns this clonotype: A much larger clone sits a single nucleotide away, making a read error possible. The genes are TRBV20-1 and TRBJ2-4; TRBD1 aligns across 11 bases. CDR3 length: 14 amino acids. J gave up 7 bases and V 4 bases, and 6 bases lay outside the gene matches. Per the germline V gene, CDR1 is DFQATT and CDR2 is SNEGSKA (reference sequence). The CDR3 DNA is TGCAGTGCTACTCCTGGACAGGGGGCGAACATTCAGTACTTC. It is translated as CSATPGQGANIQYF.

Of note for this clonotype: It may be a read error: a sequence one base away is much more abundant. V is TRBV29-1 and J is TRBJ2-2; 8 nucleotides match TRBD1. Germline V CDR1 and CDR2: SQVTM, ANQGSEA. CDR3 length: 14 amino acids. The CDR3 reads CGVRDDRGPGELFF. Written as DNA, the CDR3 is TGCGGCGTCCGGGACGACAGGGGCCCCGGGGAGCTGTTTTTT.

This clonotype occurred many times. The genes are TRBV6-2 or TRBV6-3 and TRBJ2-7; D gene uncertain. Deletions cut 4 bases from V and 3 bases from J, with 13 bases between. The germline V gene has CDR1 MNHEY and CDR2 SVGEGT. The CDR3 loop spans 14 amino acids. The CDR3 loop is CASSSHGRNYEQYF. For the CDR3, the DNA is TGTGCCAGCAGTTCCCACGGAAGGAACTACGAGCAGTACTTC.

This clonotype occurred a few times. Written as DNA, the CDR3 is TGTGCCATCAGCTACCCCTTAGCGGACACGAACACCGGGGAGCTGTTTTTT. Its protein product is CAISYPLADTNTGELFF. The chain employs TRBV10-3 and TRBJ2-2, with D maybe TRBD2 (6 bases). Per germline, CDR1 ENHRY and CDR2 SYGVKD. There are 17 residues in the CDR3. V lost 6 bases and J 0 bases, leaving 17 bases between the germline ends.

This rearrangement joins TRBV27 to TRBJ1-2, with TRBD1 matching 8 bases. After removal of 6 bases from V and 4 bases from J, the junction contained 10 bases not matched to a gene. From germline, CDR1 is MNHEY and CDR2 SMNVEV (reference sequence). The CDR3 consists of 15 residues. CDR3 in DNA: TGTGCCAGCAGCCAATCCGGGACAGGCTTCTATGGCTACACCTTC. Its translation: CASSQSGTGFYGYTF.

This clonotype appeared many times. The chain has TRBV20-1 and TRBJ2-5, with 7 bases fitting TRBD2. V lost 6 bases and J lost 2; bases outside the gene matches: 9. Germline-derived CDR1 and CDR2 are DFQATT and SNEGSKA (reference sequence). This CDR3 is built from 14 residues. The CDR3 DNA follows: TGCAGTGCCCTTACGAGCGGGGAGCAAGAGACCCAGTACTTC. This encodes CSALTSGEQETQYF.

This clonotype has more than one count but fewer than ten. The chain carries TRBV29-1 and TRBJ1-1; D call uncertain. Trimming removed 4 bases at V and 5 bases at J, with 14 bases between. Per germline, CDR1 SQVTM and CDR2 ANQGSEA. The CDR3 runs 13 residues. CDR3 loop: CSVVAFGDTEAFF. CDR3 sequence (DNA): TGCAGCGTTGTGGCCTTCGGGGATACTGAAGCTTTCTTT.

This clonotype was detected ten times or more. The rearrangement joins TRBV5-6 to TRBJ2-5; 11 bases are a match to TRBD1. Germline-derived CDR1 and CDR2 are SGHDT and YYEEEE. The V gene end was trimmed by 0 bases and the J gene end by 4 bases; junction bases not matched to a gene: 8. The CDR3 extends over 17 amino acids. The CDR3 DNA reads as TGTGCCAGCAGCTTGGTCCTCGGGACAGGGGGGGGAGAGACCCAGTACTTC. Protein sequence: CASSLVLGTGGGETQYF.

This clonotype showed up many times. The chain uses TRBV18 and TRBJ1-5; D gene uncertain. Germline CDR1 KGHSH, CDR2 LQKENI. Trimming removed 6 bases at V and 2 bases at J, with 5 bases between. This CDR3 is built from 12 residues. CDR3 sequence reads: CASSVGNQPQHF. The CDR3 DNA sequence: TGTGCCAGCTCTGTTGGCAATCAGCCCCAGCATTTT.